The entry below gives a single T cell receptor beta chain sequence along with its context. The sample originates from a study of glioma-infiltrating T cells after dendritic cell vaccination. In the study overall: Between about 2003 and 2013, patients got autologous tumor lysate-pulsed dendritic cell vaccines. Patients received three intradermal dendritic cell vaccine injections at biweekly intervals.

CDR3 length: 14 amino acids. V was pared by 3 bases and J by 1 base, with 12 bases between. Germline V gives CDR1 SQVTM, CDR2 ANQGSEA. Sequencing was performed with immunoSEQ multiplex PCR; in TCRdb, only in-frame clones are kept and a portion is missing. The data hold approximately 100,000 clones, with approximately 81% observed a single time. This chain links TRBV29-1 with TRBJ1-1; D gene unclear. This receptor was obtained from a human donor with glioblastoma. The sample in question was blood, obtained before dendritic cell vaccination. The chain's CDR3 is CSVEEMGGNTEAFF. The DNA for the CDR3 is TGCAGCGTTGAGGAGATGGGAGGGAACACTGAAGCTTTCTTT.